What follows describes a single T cell receptor (beta chain). The data are from a study of blood T cell repertoires in COVID-19. This CDR3 contains 14 residues. Germline CDR1 and CDR2: SGHRS and YFSETQ. The V end was cut by 1 base, the J end by 0 bases, with 5 bases between. Sequencing used immunoSEQ multiplex PCR; TCRdb keeps in-frame clones, though not all of them. The data contain roughly 180,000 clones, roughly nine tenths of them seen just once; the ten biggest clones take up roughly 20%. The chain combines TRBV5-1 with TRBJ2-1; D gene uncertain. Sequencing was performed on peripheral blood. This receptor was taken from a man between 65 and 80 years old with active or convalescent COVID-19. The CDR3 sequence is CASSLTGSYNEQFF. The CDR3 bases are TGCGCCAGCAGCTTGACGGGCTCCTACAATGAGCAGTTCTTC.